This T cell receptor (beta chain) was found in a study of technical replicates of blood from a handful of donors. The protocol was immunoSEQ multiplex PCR, while the TCRdb copy is restricted to in-frame clones and leaves out a portion. The sample yields around 83,000 clones, around 94% seen once. The CDR3 contains 15 residues. V was pared by 3 bases and J by 0 bases, with 10 bases between. Germline V gene data show CDR1 as LNHDA and CDR2 as SQIVND (reference sequence). The chain uses TRBV19 and TRBJ2-3; D possibly corresponds to TRBD2 (7 bases). The sequence was obtained from a human donor in good health. The sample taken for sequencing was T cells isolated from PBMCs. The CDR3 nucleotides read TGTGCCAGTAGTATGGCGGGGGCTAGCACAGATACGCAGTATTTT. Its protein product is CASSMAGASTDTQYF.